This TCR beta chain was identified in a study of T cell repertoires in cytomegalovirus infection. Study background: Public signatures in TCR beta pointed to CMV infection and matching HLA type.

TCRdb recomputed calls from the reads with MiXCR, one row per CDR3 protein. The table records some 150,000 distinct CDR3 sequences, roughly a quarter of them present only once. Germline CDR1 SGHTA, CDR2 FQGTGA. The V gene end was trimmed by 2 bases and the J gene end by 6 bases; junction bases not matched to a gene: 2. The CDR3 is made up of 13 amino acids. The study, taken as a whole, reports: There were HLA-C-restricted CMV-specific TCR beta clonotypes dominating the ex vivo response. Pooled public TCR beta family frequency picked out CMV carriers with the relevant HLA.

There are a few counts of this clonotype. Antigen: not known. This TCR derives from a human donor in good health (CMV status not recorded). Some clones in this sample may be carry-over from other donors' samples. The sample comprised PBMCs. This chain uses TRBV7-3 with TRBJ1-2; 8 bases align to TRBD1. The CDR3 coding sequence is TGTGCCAGCAGCTTACAGGGGGCAGATGGCTACACCTTC. Protein: CASSLQGADGYTF.